Presented here are 9 T cell receptor beta chains from one specimen sequenced in a study of OX40 agonist ivuxolimab in advanced cancers. Produced via immunoSEQ multiplex PCR; TCRdb's table is partial and in-frame only. The sample contains 50,000 to 55,000 clones, 85% to 90% of which appear only once. The specimen was CD4+ or CD8+ T cells sorted from blood, collected in a trial of the OX40 agonist ivuxolimab. The receptors come from an adult with an advanced solid tumor such as melanoma, head and neck, liver or kidney cancer.

The chain has TRBV2 and TRBJ2-1; 9 bases match TRBD2. In germline, CDR1 is SNHLY, CDR2 FYNNEI. This CDR3 comprises 13 residues. After removal of 8 bases from V and 3 bases from J, the junction contained 2 bases not matched to a gene. CDR3 region: CASRREGYNEQFF. The CDR3 coding sequence is TGTGCCAGCCGGCGGGAGGGCTACAATGAGCAGTTCTTC.

The genes are TRBV4-2 and TRBJ2-5, with a possible D match to TRBD1 (5 bases). V gave up 0 bases and J gave up 5 bases, with 13 bases separating them. The CDR3 is 15 residues long. Germline assignment: CDR1 LGHNA and CDR2 YNFKEQ. CDR3 DNA sequence: TGTGCCAGCAGCCAAGAGCAGGGTAGGTGGGAGACCCAGTACTTC. Amino acids: CASSQEQGRWETQYF.

The genes are TRBV4-1 and TRBJ1-1; the D gene is possibly TRBD1 (5 bases). The CDR3 loop spans 14 amino acids. V lost 5 bases to trimming and J lost 5 bases, with 15 bases between them. Germline CDR1 is MGHRA and CDR2 is YSYEKL. Here the CDR3 DNA reads TGCGCCAGCAGCAGGGTCGGGGGTAATACTGAAGCTTTCTTT. This encodes CASSRVGGNTEAFF.

The chain has TRBV19 and TRBJ2-2; TRBD1 is a possible D gene (5 bases). V shed 0 bases and J shed 6 bases, with 11 bases lying between them. Germline values: CDR1 LNHDA, CDR2 SQIVND (reference sequence). The CDR3 runs 15 residues. CDR3 protein: CASSIEKGIAGELFF. The CDR3 DNA is TGTGCCAGTAGTATAGAGAAGGGGATCGCCGGGGAGCTGTTTTTT. The full variable domain, rest sourced from reference TRBV19 and TRBJ2-2, is DGGITQSPKYLFRKEGQNVTLSCEQNLNHDAMYWYRQDPGQGLRLIYYSQIVNDFQKGDIAEGYSVSREKKESFPLTVTSAQKNPTAFYLCASSIEKGIAGELFFGEGSRLTVL.

V usage is TRBV15 and J usage is TRBJ1-1; the D gene is possibly TRBD1 (6 bases). V was shortened by 0 bases and J by 6 bases, with 11 bases between the two germline ends. The V gene's germline CDR1 is LNHNV and CDR2 YYDKDF (reference sequence). The CDR3 is 14 residues long. Written as DNA, the CDR3 is TGTGCCACCAGCAGAGAGGGGGCCGGGGCTGAAGCTTTCTTT. It specifies CATSREGAGAEAFF.

The chain couples TRBV30 to TRBJ2-7; D is uncertain. Germline CDR1 reads GTSNPN; CDR2 reads SVGIG (reference sequence). The V end was cut by 0 bases, the J end by 5 bases, with 11 bases between. The CDR3 is 13 amino acids. In nucleotides, the CDR3 is TGTGCCTGGAGTGTACAAACACAAGACGAGCAGTACTTC. It encodes CAWSVQTQDEQYF.

The chain links TRBV19 to TRBJ2-5, with 11 positions matching TRBD2. CDR3 length: 15 amino acids. Germline assignment: CDR1 LNHDA and CDR2 SQIVND (reference sequence). V shed 6 bases, J shed 3 bases, and the junction held 6 bases outside the gene matches. The CDR3 here is CASSLSGRVKETQYF. CDR3 bases: TGTGCCAGTAGCCTTAGCGGGAGGGTTAAAGAGACCCAGTACTTC.

V is TRBV7-8 and J is TRBJ1-3; D is ambiguous. The CDR3 totals 13 residues. Trimming left V 4 bases short and J 4 bases short, with 8 bases between. Germline loops: CDR1 SGHVS, CDR2 FQNEAQ. The CDR3 DNA follows: TGTGCCAGCAGCTCCACCCTGGGAAACACCATATATTTT. Protein sequence: CASSSTLGNTIYF. Supplemented by reference TRBV7-8 and TRBJ1-3, the full variable domain reads GAGVSQSPRYKVAKRGQDVALRCDPISGHVSLFWYQQALGQGPEFLTYFQNEAQLDKSGLPSDRFFAERPEGSVSTLKIQRTQQEDSAVYLCASSSTLGNTIYFGEGSWLTVV.

This clone appeared a single time. The chain carries TRBV19 and TRBJ2-6, with TRBD1 matching 9 bases. This CDR3 has 18 amino acids. V was clipped by 3 bases and J by 0 bases; unmatched bases: 6. Germline V gives CDR1 LNHDA, CDR2 SQIVND (reference sequence). CDR3 region: CASSILGQGSSGANVLTF. DNA of the CDR3: TGTGCCAGTAGTATTTTGGGACAGGGAAGCTCTGGGGCCAACGTCCTGACTTTC.